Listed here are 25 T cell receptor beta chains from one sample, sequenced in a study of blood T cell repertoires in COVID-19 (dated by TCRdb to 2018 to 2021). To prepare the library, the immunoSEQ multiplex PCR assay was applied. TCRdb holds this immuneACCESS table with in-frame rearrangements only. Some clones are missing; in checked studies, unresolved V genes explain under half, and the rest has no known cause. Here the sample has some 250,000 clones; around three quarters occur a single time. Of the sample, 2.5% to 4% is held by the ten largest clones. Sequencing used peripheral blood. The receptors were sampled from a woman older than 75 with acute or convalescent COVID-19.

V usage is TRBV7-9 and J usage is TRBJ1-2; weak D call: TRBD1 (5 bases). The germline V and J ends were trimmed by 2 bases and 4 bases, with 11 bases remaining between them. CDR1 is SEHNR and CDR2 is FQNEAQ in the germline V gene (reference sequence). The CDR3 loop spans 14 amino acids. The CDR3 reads CASSLSGPVYGYTF. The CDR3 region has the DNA TGTGCCAGCAGCTTATCAGGGCCAGTCTATGGCTACACCTTC.

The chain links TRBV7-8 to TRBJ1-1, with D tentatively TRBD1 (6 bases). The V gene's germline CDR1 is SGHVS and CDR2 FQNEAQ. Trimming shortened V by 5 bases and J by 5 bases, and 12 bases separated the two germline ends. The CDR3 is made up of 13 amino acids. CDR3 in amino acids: CASSRTGKTEAFF. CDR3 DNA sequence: TGTGCCAGCAGCCGTACAGGGAAAACTGAAGCTTTCTTT. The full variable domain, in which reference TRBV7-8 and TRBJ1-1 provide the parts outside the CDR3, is GAGVSQSPRYKVAKRGQDVALRCDPISGHVSLFWYQQALGQGPEFLTYFQNEAQLDKSGLPSDRFFAERPEGSVSTLKIQRTQQEDSAVYLCASSRTGKTEAFFGQGTRLTVV.

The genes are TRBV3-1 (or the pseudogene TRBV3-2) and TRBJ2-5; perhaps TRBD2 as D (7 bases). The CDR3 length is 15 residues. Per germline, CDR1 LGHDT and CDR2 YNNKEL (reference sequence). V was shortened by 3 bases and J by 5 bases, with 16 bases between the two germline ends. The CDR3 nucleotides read TGTGCCAGCAGCCATTCCCGGGGGGCGCGGGAGACCCAGTACTTC. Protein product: CASSHSRGARETQYF.

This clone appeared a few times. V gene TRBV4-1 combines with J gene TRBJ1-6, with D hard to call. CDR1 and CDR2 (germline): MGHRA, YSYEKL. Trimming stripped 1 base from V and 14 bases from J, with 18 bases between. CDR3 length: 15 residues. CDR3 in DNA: TGCGCCAGCAGCCAAGTAACGGCAGCGGGTCGGTCCCTCCACTTT. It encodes CASSQVTAAGRSLHF.

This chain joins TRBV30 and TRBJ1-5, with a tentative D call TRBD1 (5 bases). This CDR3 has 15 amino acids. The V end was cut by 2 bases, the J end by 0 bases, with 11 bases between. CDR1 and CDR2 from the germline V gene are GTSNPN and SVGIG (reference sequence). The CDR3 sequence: CAWSLFGHSNQPQHF. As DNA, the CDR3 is TGTGCCTGGAGTCTCTTCGGACATAGCAATCAGCCCCAGCATTTT.

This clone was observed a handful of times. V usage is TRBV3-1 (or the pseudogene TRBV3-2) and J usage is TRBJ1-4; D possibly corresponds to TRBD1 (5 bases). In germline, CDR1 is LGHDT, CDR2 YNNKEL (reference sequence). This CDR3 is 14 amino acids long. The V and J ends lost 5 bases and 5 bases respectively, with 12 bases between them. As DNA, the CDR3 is TGTGCCAGCAGCTTAAGGTCAGGGAATGAAAAACTGTTTTTT. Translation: CASSLRSGNEKLFF.

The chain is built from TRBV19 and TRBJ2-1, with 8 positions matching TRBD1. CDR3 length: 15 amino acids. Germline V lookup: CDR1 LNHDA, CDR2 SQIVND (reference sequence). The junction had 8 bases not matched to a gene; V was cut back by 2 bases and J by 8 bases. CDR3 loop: CASSITQGAVDEQFF. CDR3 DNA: TGTGCCAGTAGTATAACCCAGGGGGCGGTTGATGAGCAGTTCTTC.

The CDR3 loop reads CASSSSTDVYGYTF. Here the CDR3 DNA reads TGTGCCAGCAGCTCGTCGACTGACGTCTATGGCTACACCTTC. The genes are TRBV7-2 and TRBJ1-2, with unresolved D. V lost 4 bases and J lost 4, with 13 bases in between. The CDR3 is made up of 14 amino acids. Germline CDR1 and CDR2: SGHTA and FQGNSA.

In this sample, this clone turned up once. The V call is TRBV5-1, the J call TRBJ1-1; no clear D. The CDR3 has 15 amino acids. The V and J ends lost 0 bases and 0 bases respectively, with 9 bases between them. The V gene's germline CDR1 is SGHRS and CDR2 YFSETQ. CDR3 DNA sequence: TGCGCCAGCAGCTTGGTTGGCAGGCTGAACACTGAAGCTTTCTTT. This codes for CASSLVGRLNTEAFF.

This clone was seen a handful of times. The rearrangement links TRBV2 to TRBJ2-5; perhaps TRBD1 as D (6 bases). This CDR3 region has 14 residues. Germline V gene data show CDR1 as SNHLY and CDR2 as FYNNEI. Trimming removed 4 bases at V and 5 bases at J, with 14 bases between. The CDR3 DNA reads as TGTGCCAGCAGTGGAGGACAGCCGGGGGAGACCCAGTACTTC. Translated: CASSGGQPGETQYF.

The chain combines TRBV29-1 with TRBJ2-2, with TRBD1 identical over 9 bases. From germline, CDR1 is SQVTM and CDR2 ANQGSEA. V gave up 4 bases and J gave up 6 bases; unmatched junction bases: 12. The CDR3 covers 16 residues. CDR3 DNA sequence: TGCAGCGTTGGAAGGGGGACAGGGCGGTATCCCGGGGAGCTGTTTTTT. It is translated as CSVGRGTGRYPGELFF.

CDR3 sequence (DNA): TGTGCCATCAGGGCTGAGTGGGGCCCCCAGCATTTT. Protein sequence: CAIRAEWGPQHF. This chain joins TRBV10-3 and TRBJ1-5, with D perhaps matching TRBD1 (5 bases). The CDR3 has 12 residues. V lost 6 bases and J 10 bases, leaving 13 bases between the germline ends. CDR1 ENHRY and CDR2 SYGVKD come from the germline V gene.

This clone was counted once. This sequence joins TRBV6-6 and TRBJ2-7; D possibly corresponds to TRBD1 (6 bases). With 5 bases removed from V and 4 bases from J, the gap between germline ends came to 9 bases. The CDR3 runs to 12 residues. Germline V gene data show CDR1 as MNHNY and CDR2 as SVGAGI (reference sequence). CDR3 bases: TGTGCCAGCAGTGCACAGGGATACGAGCAGTACTTC. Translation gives CASSAQGYEQYF.

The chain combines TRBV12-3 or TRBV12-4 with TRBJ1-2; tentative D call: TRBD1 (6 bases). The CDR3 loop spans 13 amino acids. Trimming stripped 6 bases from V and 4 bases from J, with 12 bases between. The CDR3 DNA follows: TGTGCCAGCAGACAGGGAGTTGGCTATGGCTACACCTTC. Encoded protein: CASRQGVGYGYTF.

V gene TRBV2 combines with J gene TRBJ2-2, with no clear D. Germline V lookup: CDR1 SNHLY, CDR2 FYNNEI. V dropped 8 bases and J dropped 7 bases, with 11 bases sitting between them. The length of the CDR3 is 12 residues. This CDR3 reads CASGSNGGELFF. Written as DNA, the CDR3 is TGTGCCAGCGGTTCTAACGGCGGGGAGCTGTTTTTT.

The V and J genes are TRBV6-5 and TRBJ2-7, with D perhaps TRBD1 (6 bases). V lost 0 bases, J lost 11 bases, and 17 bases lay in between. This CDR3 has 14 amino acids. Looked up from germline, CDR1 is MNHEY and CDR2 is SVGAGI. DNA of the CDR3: TGTGCCAGCAGTTACTCGAGACTACGACAGGTGGAGTACTTC. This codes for CASSYSRLRQVEYF.

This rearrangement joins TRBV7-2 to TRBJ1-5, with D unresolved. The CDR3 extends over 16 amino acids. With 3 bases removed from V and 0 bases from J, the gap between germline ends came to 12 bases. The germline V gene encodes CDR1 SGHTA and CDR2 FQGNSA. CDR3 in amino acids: CASSLSGPNSNQPQHF. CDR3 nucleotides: TGTGCCAGCAGCTTGTCCGGTCCTAATAGCAATCAGCCCCAGCATTTT.

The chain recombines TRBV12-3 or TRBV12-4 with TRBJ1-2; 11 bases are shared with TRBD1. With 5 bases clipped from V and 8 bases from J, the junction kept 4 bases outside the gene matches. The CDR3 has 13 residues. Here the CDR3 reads CASSRTGGEGYTF. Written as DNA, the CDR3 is TGTGCCAGCAGTCGGACAGGGGGCGAAGGCTACACCTTC.

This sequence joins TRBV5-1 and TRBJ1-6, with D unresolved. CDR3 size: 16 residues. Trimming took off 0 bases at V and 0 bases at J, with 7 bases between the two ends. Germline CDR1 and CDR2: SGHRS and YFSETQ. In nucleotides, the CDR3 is TGCGCCAGCAGCTTGGGACTGAGCTCCTATAATTCACCCCTCCACTTT. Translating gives CASSLGLSSYNSPLHF.

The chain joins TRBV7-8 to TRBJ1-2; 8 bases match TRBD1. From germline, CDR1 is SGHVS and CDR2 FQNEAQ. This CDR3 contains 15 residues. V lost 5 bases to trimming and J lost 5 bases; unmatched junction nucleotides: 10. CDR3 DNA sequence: TGTGCCAGCAGCCCCCGGACAGGGAGAGGATATGGCTACACCTTC. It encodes CASSPRTGRGYGYTF.

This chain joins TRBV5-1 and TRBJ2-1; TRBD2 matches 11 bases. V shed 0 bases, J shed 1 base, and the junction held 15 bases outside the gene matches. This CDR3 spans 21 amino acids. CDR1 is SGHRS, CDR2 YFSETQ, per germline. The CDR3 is CASSLGWGGITSGSSYNEQFF. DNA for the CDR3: TGCGCCAGCAGCTTGGGGTGGGGTGGTATAACTAGCGGGAGTTCCTACAATGAGCAGTTCTTC.

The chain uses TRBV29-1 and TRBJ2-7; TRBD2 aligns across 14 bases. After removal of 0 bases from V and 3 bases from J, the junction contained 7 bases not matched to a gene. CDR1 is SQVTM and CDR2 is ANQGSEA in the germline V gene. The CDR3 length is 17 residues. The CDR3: CSVEDGGLAGGHYEQYF. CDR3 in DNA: TGCAGCGTTGAAGATGGAGGACTAGCGGGAGGCCACTACGAGCAGTACTTC.

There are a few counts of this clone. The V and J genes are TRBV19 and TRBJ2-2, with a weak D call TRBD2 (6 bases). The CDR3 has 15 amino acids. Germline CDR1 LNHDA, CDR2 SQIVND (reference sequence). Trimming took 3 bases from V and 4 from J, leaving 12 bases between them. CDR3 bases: TGTGCCAGTAGTATTGGAGGGGCTGGCACCGGGGAGCTGTTTTTT. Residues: CASSIGGAGTGELFF.

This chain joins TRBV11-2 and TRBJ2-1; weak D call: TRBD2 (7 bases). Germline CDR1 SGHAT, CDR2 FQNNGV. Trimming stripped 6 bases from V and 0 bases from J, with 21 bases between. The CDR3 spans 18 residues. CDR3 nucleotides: TGTGCCAGCAGGCCTAGGGGGGGGGACACGAGCTCCTACAATGAGCAGTTCTTC. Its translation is CASRPRGGDTSSYNEQFF.

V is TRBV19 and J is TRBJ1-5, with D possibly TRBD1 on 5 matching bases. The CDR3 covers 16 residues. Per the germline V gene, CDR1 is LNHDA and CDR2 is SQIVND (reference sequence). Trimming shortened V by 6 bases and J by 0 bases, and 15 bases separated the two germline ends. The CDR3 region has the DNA TGTGCCAGTAGAGACCTTGCGACAGCTAGCAATCAGCCCCAGCATTTT. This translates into CASRDLATASNQPQHF.